This TCR beta chain emerged from a study of blood T cell repertoires in COVID-19 (dated by TCRdb to about 2020). Turning to the overall study: Collaborator samples came from the United States, Italy and Spain and covered acute and convalescent phases of COVID-19. The prospective study material was composed of cDNA or gDNA derived from T cells, B-cell-depleted T cells, or PBMCs. The dataset comprised deeply sampled blood TCRbeta repertoires from subjects exposed to, actively infected with, or recovered from COVID-19. The repertoires were released in a freely available public database meant as a resource for research on the immune response to SARS-CoV-2. Samples were obtained from the ongoing ImmuneRACE study (first 160 participants) and from over 1,000 subjects provided by 6 global collaborators. Nearly every sample came with metadata listing a de-identified subject ID, COVID-19 status, age in years and sex. Where HLA class I and class II types were available, the types were taken from metadata supplied by the sample provider, not from assay-based typing.

The CDR3 runs 14 residues from the cysteine to the phenylalanine. The DNA shown is the 42-base CDR3, in frame from base 1. CDR1 and CDR2, per the germline V gene, are SGHVS and FNYEAQ. Compared with germline, V lacks 3 bases and J lacks 5 bases; bases without a gene match: 6. One collaborating source in Seattle enrolled patients while the patients were actively infected and followed the patients over time throughout the course of disease. Collaborating institutions collected whole blood in K2EDTA tubes following their own protocols. Collaborator samples were shipped for TCRbeta analysis as frozen whole blood, isolated PBMCs, or DNA extracted from either sample type. In regard to this clone: No antigen is known for it. There are no base qualities to consult, and no much larger clone falls within one base.

The immunoSEQ Assay, a bias-controlled multiplex PCR, was used to amplify TCRbeta CDR3 regions from genomic DNA. As for the authors' bioinformatics: Nucleated cell counts per sample were estimated from amplification of reference gene primers within the assay. To quantify the absolute abundance of each unique TCRbeta CDR3 rearrangement, sequence reads were collapsed and filtered. For each sample, productive Simpson clonality was calculated as the square root of Simpson's diversity index across productive rearrangements. Entries here come from immuneACCESS through TCRdb and include only in-frame sequences with V and J called. Some clones fail to appear in such tables; in the studies checked, an unresolved V gene covers under half of the shortfall, and the cause of the remainder is unknown. The V and J calls and clone size were taken over from that table, and D and trimming were inferred from the DNA. This sample comprises around 190,000 clones, roughly three quarters of them detected only once. The ten biggest clones cover 6% of the sample.

The paper's findings and limits, for the study overall: How much clinical and demographic metadata was included differed by source and by participant, and the metadata was provided uncurated.

The receptor was isolated from a woman in her thirties or forties with COVID-19, enrolled during active disease. Sequenced: peripheral blood. The chain links TRBV7-6 with TRBJ2-5, with 7 central nucleotides matching TRBD2. The CDR3 sequence is CASSLGGSRETQYF. The nucleotide sequence is TGTGCCAGCAGCTTGGGGGGGTCGAGGGAGACCCAGTACTTC.